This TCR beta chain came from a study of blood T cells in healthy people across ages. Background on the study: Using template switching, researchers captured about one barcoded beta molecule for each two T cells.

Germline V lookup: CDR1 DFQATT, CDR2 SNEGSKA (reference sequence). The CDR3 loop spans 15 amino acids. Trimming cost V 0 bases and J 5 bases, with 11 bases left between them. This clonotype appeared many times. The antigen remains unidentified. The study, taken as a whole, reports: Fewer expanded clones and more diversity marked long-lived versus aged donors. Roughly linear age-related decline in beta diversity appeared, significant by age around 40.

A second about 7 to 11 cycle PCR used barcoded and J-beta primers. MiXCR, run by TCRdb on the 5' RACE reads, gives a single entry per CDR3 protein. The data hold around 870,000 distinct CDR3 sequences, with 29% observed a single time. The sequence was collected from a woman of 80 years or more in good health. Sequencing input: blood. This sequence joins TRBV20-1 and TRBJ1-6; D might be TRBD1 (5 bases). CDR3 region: CSARDQPGDNSPLHF. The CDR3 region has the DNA TGCAGTGCTAGAGATCAGCCGGGGGATAATTCACCCCTCCACTTT.